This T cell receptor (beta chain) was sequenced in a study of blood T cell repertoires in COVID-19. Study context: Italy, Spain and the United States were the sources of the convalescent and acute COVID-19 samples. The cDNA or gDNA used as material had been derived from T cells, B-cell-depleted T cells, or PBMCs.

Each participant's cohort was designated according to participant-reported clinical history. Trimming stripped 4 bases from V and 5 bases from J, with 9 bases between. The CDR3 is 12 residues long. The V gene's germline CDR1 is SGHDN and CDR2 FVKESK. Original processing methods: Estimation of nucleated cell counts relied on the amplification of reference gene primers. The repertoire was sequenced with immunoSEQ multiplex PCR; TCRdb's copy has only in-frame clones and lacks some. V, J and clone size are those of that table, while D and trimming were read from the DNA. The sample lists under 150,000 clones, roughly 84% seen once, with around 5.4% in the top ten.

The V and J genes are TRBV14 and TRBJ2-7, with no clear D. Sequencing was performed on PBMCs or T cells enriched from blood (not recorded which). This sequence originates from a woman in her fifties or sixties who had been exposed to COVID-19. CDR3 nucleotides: TGTGCCAGCAGCCCCCACCCGGACGAGCAGTACTTC. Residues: CASSPHPDEQYF.